One sample yielded the 10 T cell receptor beta chains listed below, sequenced in a study of blood T cell repertoires in COVID-19. The protocol was immunoSEQ multiplex PCR, while the TCRdb copy is restricted to in-frame clones and leaves out a portion. The table has about 170,000 clones, around 85% seen once; the top ten hold around 1.2%. The sequencing input was peripheral blood. All receptors come from a man between 60 and 75 years old who had recovered from COVID-19.

This clone appeared a single time. The chain employs TRBV10-3 and TRBJ1-1, with TRBD1 matching 8 bases. Germline CDR1 reads ENHRY; CDR2 reads SYGVKD. The CDR3 covers 13 residues. With V trimmed by 5 bases and J by 5 bases, 4 bases remained unmatched. CDR3 protein: CAISPDRGTEAFF. CDR3 DNA: TGTGCCATCAGTCCCGACAGGGGAACTGAAGCTTTCTTT.

The chain uses TRBV2 and TRBJ2-1; the match to TRBD2 covers 9 bases. CDR1 and CDR2 (germline): SNHLY, FYNNEI. The CDR3 totals 15 residues. V lost 6 bases, J lost 4 bases, and 7 bases stayed unmatched. This CDR3 reads CASRKTSGRYNEQFF. The DNA of the CDR3 is TGTGCCAGCAGGAAGACTAGCGGCCGATACAATGAGCAGTTCTTC.

In DNA form, the CDR3 reads TGTGCCAGCAGTGACCCCAGCAGGGTACGGGAAAAACTGTTTTTT. This codes for CASSDPSRVREKLFF. The chain combines TRBV2 with TRBJ1-4; TRBD1 is a possible D gene (5 bases). This CDR3 contains 15 residues. The V gene lost 3 bases and the J gene lost 8 bases, with 16 bases spanning the gap. Germline loops: CDR1 SNHLY, CDR2 FYNNEI.

This clone has just a few counts. The chain is built from TRBV2 and TRBJ1-4; D might be TRBD1 (5 bases). Trimming took off 6 bases at V and 2 bases at J, with 13 bases between the two ends. Per the germline V gene, CDR1 is SNHLY and CDR2 is FYNNEI. This CDR3 has 15 amino acids. The CDR3 DNA follows: TGTGCCAGCAGGGATCCAGGGCACACTAATGAAAAACTGTTTTTT. The encoded protein is CASRDPGHTNEKLFF.

The rearrangement joins TRBV5-6 to TRBJ1-3, with a weak D call TRBD1 (6 bases). The CDR3 runs 15 residues. The germline V and J ends were trimmed by 2 bases and 0 bases, with 9 bases remaining between them. The germline V gene has CDR1 SGHDT and CDR2 YYEEEE. The CDR3 nucleotides read TGTGCCAGCAGCTTTCAGGGGCGCTCTGGAAACACCATATATTTT. Protein sequence: CASSFQGRSGNTIYF.

Only one count was recorded for this clone. The J gene is TRBJ1-4, the V gene TRBV5-1, with 9 bases fitting TRBD1. CDR3 length: 16 residues. Germline V gene sequence: CDR1 SGHRS, CDR2 YFSETQ. J gave up 0 bases and V 4 bases, and 4 bases lay outside the gene matches. CDR3 residues: CASSGTGSTTNEKLFF. The DNA of the CDR3 is TGCGCCAGCAGCGGGACAGGGAGCACAACTAATGAAAAACTGTTTTTT.

This chain uses TRBV6-2 or TRBV6-3 with TRBJ1-5; no clear D gene. Trimming removed 6 bases at V and 0 bases at J, with 9 bases between. Germline values: CDR1 MNHEY, CDR2 SVGEGT. The length of the CDR3 is 14 residues. The CDR3 DNA reads as TGTGCCAGCAGCGGCGGGAATAGCAATCAGCCCCAGCATTTT. Protein sequence: CASSGGNSNQPQHF.

V gene TRBV29-1 combines with J gene TRBJ2-3, with a tentative D call TRBD2 (5 bases). Trimming took 6 bases from V and 0 from J, leaving 16 bases between them. The V gene's germline CDR1 is SQVTM and CDR2 ANQGSEA. The CDR3 is 15 amino acids. CDR3 coding DNA: TGCAGCGTGGTACCCGGGGTAACTAGCACAGATACGCAGTATTTT. It is translated as CSVVPGVTSTDTQYF.

The chain employs TRBV6-5 and TRBJ2-7; D is possibly TRBD2 (5 bases). Germline V gene sequence: CDR1 MNHEY, CDR2 SVGAGI. This CDR3 region has 13 residues. Trimming took 4 bases from V and 7 from J, leaving 14 bases between them. The DNA for the CDR3 is TGTGCCAGCAGTTTGACACTTAGAGGGGAGCAGTACTTC. The encoded protein is CASSLTLRGEQYF.

This clone occurred a few times. The chain uses TRBV7-8 and TRBJ1-5; D gene ambiguous. Germline V gene lookup returns CDR1 SGHVS and CDR2 FQNEAQ. Trimming took 2 bases from V and 1 from J, leaving 6 bases between them. The CDR3 has 14 residues. CDR3 bases: TGTGCCAGCAGCTTATTCTCGAGCAATCAGCCCCAGCATTTT. Translating gives CASSLFSSNQPQHF.